The clone carrying this T cell receptor beta chain was seen only once. The PCR was carried out with 60 Vbeta primers and 13 Jbeta primers. Repertoires were generated with immunoSEQ multiplex PCR, while TCRdb's copy carries only in-frame clones and drops some. The sample lists 150,000 to 200,000 clones, about 80% occurring once. This sample is part of a study of cytomegalovirus exposure and HLA in healthy donors. With 6 bases clipped from V and 4 bases from J, the junction kept 9 bases outside the gene matches. Germline assignment: CDR1 SGHDN and CDR2 FVKESK. This CDR3 has 15 amino acids. The chain employs TRBV14 and TRBJ1-5, with 7 bases fitting TRBD1. The source is a woman aged 40 to 50 in good health and CMV-seronegative. Material for sequencing was PBMCs. DNA of the CDR3: TGTGCCAGCAGTTTAGGGGGCACGCAAAATCAGCCCCAGCATTTT. This gives the protein CASSLGGTQNQPQHF.